This TCR beta chain derives from a study of blood T cell repertoires in COVID-19. Study context: In each case, the material was cDNA or gDNA derived from T cells, B-cell-depleted T cells, or PBMCs.

Germline V gene data show CDR1 as KGHSH and CDR2 as LQKENI. V lost 3 bases to trimming and J lost 8 bases; unmatched junction nucleotides: 3. This CDR3 contains 15 residues. This table comes from immunoSEQ multiplex PCR, and its TCRdb copy is limited to in-frame clones, with some not included. The repertoire holds some 270,000 clones, around 82% seen once, with 0.87% in the top ten. Sequencing input: peripheral blood. This sequence originates from a human donor with COVID-19, enrolled during active disease. The donor label of this sample is uncertain. This chain links TRBV18 with TRBJ2-1, with 14 bases lining up with TRBD2. For the CDR3, the DNA is TGTGCCAGCTCACCTGGACTAGCGGGAGGAGATGAGCAGTTCTTC. Protein sequence: CASSPGLAGGDEQFF.